Below, 30 T cell receptor beta chains from the same sample are listed, as sequenced in a study of T cells in Graves' hyperthyroidism and ophthalmopathy. The investigators amplified TCR beta CDR3 regions from RNA transcripts. Researchers ran a first-round RT-PCR on the TCR CDR3 using the HTBI primer set. Each CDR3 protein gets one entry after TCRdb re-called the multiplex PCR reads with MiXCR. This sample has hundreds of thousands of distinct CDR3 sequences; 20% to 25% occur once, and the top ten carry around 70%. What was sequenced was blood. The receptors here all came from a man in his fifties or sixties with Graves' hyperthyroidism.

This clonotype appeared a few times. The chain couples TRBV11-3 to TRBJ2-4; weak D call: TRBD2 (6 bases). The V end was cut by 10 bases, the J end by 7 bases, with 17 bases between. Germline V gene sequence: CDR1 SGHNT, CDR2 YENEEA. The CDR3 sequence is 13 residues long. The CDR3 spells CATESSGRNIQYF. For the CDR3, the DNA is TGTGCCACTGAATCAAGTGGGAGGAACATTCAGTACTTC.

A few counts support this clonotype. The rearrangement joins TRBV28 to TRBJ2-7; TRBD2 agrees at 9 bases. The CDR3 has 17 amino acids. Germline CDR1 MDHEN, CDR2 SYDVKM. The trim removed 3 bases at V and 4 bases at J, leaving 13 bases unmatched. CDR3 region: CASSFHVSGLARYEQYF. CDR3 DNA: TGTGCCAGCAGTTTTCATGTCTCCGGACTAGCGAGGTACGAGCAGTACTTC.

This clonotype was seen at least ten times. V is TRBV12-3 or TRBV12-4 and J is TRBJ2-3; tentative D call: TRBD1 (5 bases). V was trimmed by 5 bases and J by 0 bases, leaving 12 bases between them. This CDR3 has 15 residues. The chain's CDR3 is CASSVQGRSTDTQYF. The CDR3 DNA reads as TGTGCCAGCAGTGTTCAGGGTCGGAGCACAGATACGCAGTATTTT.

The chain couples TRBV6-1 to TRBJ1-1, with D maybe TRBD1 (6 bases). The CDR3 is 17 amino acids. With 0 bases removed from V and 1 base from J, the gap between germline ends came to 15 bases. In germline, CDR1 is MNHNS, CDR2 SASEGT. The CDR3 reads CASSEAGWGQRNTEAFF. The DNA for the CDR3 is TGTGCCAGCAGTGAAGCGGGATGGGGACAAAGGAACACTGAAGCTTTCTTT.

The sample holds a few counts of this clonotype. The chain couples TRBV6-1 to TRBJ1-5; TRBD1 matches at 11 bases. The CDR3 spans 15 residues. Germline V gene data show CDR1 as MNHNS and CDR2 as SASEGT. Trimming at V came to 3 bases and at J to 9 bases, leaving 7 bases not matched to a gene. CDR3: CASSDRDRGVVPQHF. The CDR3 coding sequence is TGTGCCAGCAGTGACCGGGACAGGGGGGTAGTGCCCCAGCATTTT.

This clonotype has just a few counts. The chain carries TRBV6-1 and TRBJ2-1, with 8 nucleotides matching TRBD2. V gave up 5 bases and J gave up 3 bases; unmatched junction bases: 9. Looked up from germline, CDR1 is MNHNS and CDR2 is SASEGT. CDR3 size: 16 residues. The CDR3 spells CASSSADGTSYNEQFF. The CDR3 bases are TGTGCCAGCAGTTCCGCCGACGGGACTAGCTACAATGAGCAGTTCTTC.

In its sample, this clonotype was seen many times. The V gene is TRBV12-3 or TRBV12-4, the J gene TRBJ1-2; D is perhaps TRBD1 (5 bases). The V and J ends lost 2 bases and 11 bases respectively, with 9 bases between them. The CDR3 extends over 11 amino acids. The CDR3 reads CASSLRGGYTF. The CDR3 DNA is TGTGCCAGCAGTTTAAGGGGAGGTTACACCTTC.

As for this clonotype: Sequence at one end of the junction differs from germline and may be a read error. V gene TRBV5-5 combines with J gene TRBJ1-1; tentatively, D is TRBD1 (5 bases). The CDR3 is made up of 13 amino acids. Germline V gene data show CDR1 as SGHKS and CDR2 as YYEKEE (reference sequence). CDR3 sequence reads: CATSEGMNTEAFF. In nucleotides, the CDR3 is TGCGCCACCTCCGAGGGGATGAACACTGAAGCTTTCTTT.

At least ten counts were recorded for this clonotype. This chain links TRBV2 with TRBJ2-2; 8 bases agree with TRBD1. The ends lost 7 bases at V and 5 bases at J; junction bases unmatched: 9. Germline CDR1 is SNHLY and CDR2 is FYNNEI. There are 15 residues in the CDR3. The CDR3 DNA follows: TGTGCCAGCAATGTGGGACAGGCGGGGACCGGGGAGCTGTTTTTT. It yields the protein CASNVGQAGTGELFF. The full variable domain, completed using reference TRBV2 and TRBJ2-2, is EPEVTQTPSHQVTQMGQEVILRCVPISNHLYFYWYRQILGQKVEFLVSFYNNEISEKSEIFDDQFSVERPDGSNFTLKIRSTKLEDSAMYFCASNVGQAGTGELFFGEGSRLTVL.

This clonotype was found a few times. The chain couples TRBV7-9 to TRBJ2-1, with D unclear. V shed 2 bases and J shed 10 bases, with 9 bases lying between them. The length of the CDR3 is 12 residues. Per germline, CDR1 SEHNR and CDR2 FQNEAQ (reference sequence). This CDR3 is CASSLMSSEQFF. The CDR3 DNA sequence: TGTGCCAGCAGCTTAATGAGTAGCGAGCAGTTCTTC.

This clonotype was seen more than once but under ten times. The chain has TRBV7-3 and TRBJ2-3; no clear D. V was trimmed by 5 bases and J by 5 bases, leaving 14 bases between them. Germline lookup yields CDR1 SGHTA and CDR2 FQGTGA. This CDR3 spans 14 amino acids. For the CDR3, the DNA is TGTGCCAGCAGCCAACGTAGGGTTAGAGATACGCAGTATTTT. This gives the protein CASSQRRVRDTQYF.

The chain couples TRBV5-4 to TRBJ2-3; 12 bases match TRBD2. From germline, CDR1 is SGHNT and CDR2 YYREEE (reference sequence). This CDR3 is built from 17 residues. Trimming at V came to 5 bases and at J to 1 base, leaving 8 bases not matched to a gene. CDR3 loop: CASRQQRTSGGTDTQYF. The CDR3, as DNA: TGTGCCAGCAGACAACAACGGACTAGCGGGGGCACAGATACGCAGTATTTT.

The V gene is TRBV9, the J gene TRBJ2-3, with D maybe TRBD2 (6 bases). Trimming took 5 bases from V and 2 from J, leaving 15 bases between them. This CDR3 has 15 amino acids. Germline V lookup: CDR1 SGDLS, CDR2 YYNGEE. CDR3 protein: CASSDTSSFTDTQYF. CDR3 DNA sequence: TGTGCCAGCAGTGATACTAGCTCTTTCACAGATACGCAGTATTTT. The full variable domain, rest sourced from reference TRBV9 and TRBJ2-3, is DSGVTQTPKHLITATGQRVTLRCSPRSGDLSVYWYQQSLDQGLQFLIQYYNGEERAKGNILERFSAQQFPDLHSELNLSSLELGDSALYFCASSDTSSFTDTQYFGPGTRLTVL.

This clonotype was seen more than once but under ten times. This sequence joins TRBV4-2 and TRBJ2-7; 13 bases are a match to TRBD2. There are 19 residues in the CDR3. Germline V gene data show CDR1 as LGHNA and CDR2 as YNFKEQ. With V trimmed by 6 bases and J by 2 bases, 16 bases remained unmatched. This chain's CDR3 is CASSTIERLAGGGAYEQYF. In DNA, the CDR3 is TGTGCCAGCAGTACCATTGAGAGACTAGCGGGAGGTGGGGCCTACGAGCAGTACTTC.

The V gene is TRBV30, the J gene TRBJ1-1; no reliable D call. Germline-derived CDR1 and CDR2 are GTSNPN and SVGIG (reference sequence). The CDR3 length is 12 residues. V was pared by 3 bases and J by 6 bases, with 11 bases between. CDR3 nucleotides: TGTGCCTGGAGACTCGGGGTCGCTGAAGCTTTCTTT. Amino acids: CAWRLGVAEAFF.

This chain links TRBV12-3 or TRBV12-4 with TRBJ1-4; D gene ambiguous. V was clipped by 4 bases and J by 3 bases, with 6 bases between them. The CDR3 has 13 amino acids. This CDR3 reads CASSSVANEKLFF. The DNA of the CDR3 is TGTGCCAGCAGTTCAGTGGCTAATGAAAAACTGTTTTTT.

This clonotype has ten or more counts. V is TRBV28 and J is TRBJ2-1; TRBD2 agrees at 12 bases. From germline, CDR1 is MDHEN and CDR2 SYDVKM. The V and J ends lost 2 bases and 10 bases, in that order; junction bases with no gene match: 3. This CDR3 is 14 amino acids long. The CDR3 is CASSLLAGGREQFF. The CDR3 DNA reads as TGTGCCAGCAGTTTACTAGCGGGAGGGCGCGAGCAGTTCTTC. Drawing the rest from reference TRBV28 and TRBJ2-1, the complete variable domain is DVKVTQSSRYLVKRTGEKVFLECVQDMDHENMFWYRQDPGLGLRLIYFSYDVKMKEKGDIPEGYSVSREKKERFSLILESASTNQTSMYLCASSLLAGGREQFFGPGTRLTVL.

CDR3 DNA: TGTGCCAGCAGTTTGCGGGCCGACTATGGCTACACCTTC. This codes for CASSLRADYGYTF. The V gene is TRBV12-3 or TRBV12-4, the J gene TRBJ1-2, with D unresolved. This CDR3 is built from 13 residues. V was clipped by 3 bases and J by 3 bases, with 8 bases between them.

The chain is built from TRBV5-6 and TRBJ2-1; weak D call: TRBD1 (5 bases). This CDR3 has 13 residues. V lost 1 base to trimming and J lost 7 bases, with 9 bases between them. From germline, CDR1 is SGHDT and CDR2 YYEEEE. CDR3 DNA: TGTGCCAGCAGCTTGTCAGGGTTGAATGAGCAGTTCTTC. This sequence encodes CASSLSGLNEQFF.

The chain joins TRBV7-2 to TRBJ2-7; 7 bases align to TRBD1. Unmatched junction bases numbered 11, after V lost 1 base and J lost 5 bases. Germline CDR1 and CDR2: SGHTA and FQGNSA. This CDR3 region has 16 residues. The CDR3 sequence is CASSLELTGTGHEQYF. In DNA, the CDR3 is TGTGCCAGCAGCTTAGAGTTGACAGGGACCGGTCACGAGCAGTACTTC.

This chain joins TRBV12-3 or TRBV12-4 and TRBJ1-5, with 7 bases fitting TRBD1. V dropped 6 bases and J dropped 7; count of bases not matched to a gene: 12. There are 15 residues in the CDR3. CDR3 residues: CASSPERTGGQPQHF. The CDR3 DNA reads as TGTGCCAGCAGCCCCGAAAGGACAGGTGGACAGCCCCAGCATTTT.

V usage is TRBV29-1 and J usage is TRBJ1-4; 8 nucleotides agree with TRBD1. Per the germline V gene, CDR1 is SQVTM and CDR2 is ANQGSEA. V was clipped by 3 bases and J by 8 bases; unmatched bases: 5. This CDR3 has 13 amino acids. CDR3 bases: TGCAGCGTTGACCAGGGGGCTGGGGAAAAACTGTTTTTT. Translated, it gives CSVDQGAGEKLFF.

The rearrangement uses TRBV12-3 or TRBV12-4 and TRBJ2-1, with D possibly matching TRBD2 (5 bases). Trimming took 2 bases from V and 6 from J, leaving 11 bases between them. This CDR3 comprises 14 residues. CDR3 sequence reads: CASSLSAGRNEQFF. As DNA, the CDR3 is TGTGCCAGCAGTTTATCGGCGGGTCGCAATGAGCAGTTCTTC.

A word on this clonotype: Germline and junction disagree at one end, which may indicate a read error. This rearrangement joins TRBV18 to TRBJ1-1, with D perhaps TRBD1 (5 bases). The CDR3 covers 15 residues. Germline V gives CDR1 KGHSH, CDR2 LQKENI. CDR3 loop: CAGSPTGGGFTEAFF. The CDR3 DNA follows: TGTGCCGGCTCACCGACCGGGGGGGGTTTCACTGAAGCTTTCTTT. Together with reference TRBV18 and TRBJ1-1, the CDR3 gives the full variable domain: NAGVMQNPRHLVRRRGQEARLRCSPMKGHSHVYWYRQLPEEGLKFMVYLQKENIIDESGMPKERFSAEFPKEGPSILRIQQVVRGDSAAYFCAGSPTGGGFTEAFFGQGTRLTVV.

The genes are TRBV27 and TRBJ1-6; TRBD1 matches 8 bases. This CDR3 contains 15 residues. The trim removed 5 bases at V and 6 bases at J, leaving 6 bases unmatched. The germline CDR1 and CDR2 sequences are MNHEY and SMNVEV (reference sequence). DNA of the CDR3: TGTGCCAGCAGTGCAGGGGGCTGGAGTAATTCACCCCTCCACTTT. It yields the protein CASSAGGWSNSPLHF.

In this sample, this clonotype turned up many times. The gene calls are TRBV2 and TRBJ2-7, with D perhaps TRBD1 (5 bases). The germline V gene has CDR1 SNHLY and CDR2 FYNNEI. V was pared by 5 bases and J by 2 bases, with 13 bases between. The length of the CDR3 is 14 residues. The CDR3 protein is CASSTGPPAYEQYF. In nucleotides, the CDR3 is TGTGCCAGCAGTACAGGTCCTCCCGCCTACGAGCAGTACTTC.

This clonotype has at least ten counts. This sequence joins TRBV28 and TRBJ2-7, with D unclear. The CDR3 covers 11 residues. The V and J ends lost 5 bases and 4 bases respectively, with 6 bases between them. Germline V lookup: CDR1 MDHEN, CDR2 SYDVKM. CDR3 DNA: TGTGCCAGCAGTGCCCAGTACGAGCAGTACTTC. The encoded protein is CASSAQYEQYF.

This clonotype was found many times. The rearrangement joins TRBV7-8 to TRBJ2-1; no clear D gene. Between the trimmed V and J ends, which lost 0 bases and 9 bases, there was a span of 6 bases. Germline CDR1 and CDR2: SGHVS and FQNEAQ. The CDR3 is made up of 12 amino acids. Written as DNA, the CDR3 is TGTGCCAGCAGCTTAGCTGGCGGTGAGCAGTTCTTC. It translates to CASSLAGGEQFF. The whole variable domain, filled in from reference TRBV7-8 and TRBJ2-1, reads GAGVSQSPRYKVAKRGQDVALRCDPISGHVSLFWYQQALGQGPEFLTYFQNEAQLDKSGLPSDRFFAERPEGSVSTLKIQRTQQEDSAVYLCASSLAGGEQFFGPGTRLTVL.

This chain connects TRBV7-2 to TRBJ2-7; D unclear. Germline values: CDR1 SGHTA, CDR2 FQGNSA. This CDR3 spans 12 amino acids. Trimming removed 2 bases at V and 3 bases at J, with 5 bases between. The CDR3 loop is CASSLLLYEQYF. CDR3 DNA: TGTGCCAGCAGCTTACTGCTCTACGAGCAGTACTTC.

This clonotype was detected a few times. The V gene is TRBV11-2, the J gene TRBJ2-1; D possibly corresponds to TRBD1 (6 bases). The V and J ends lost 5 bases and 10 bases respectively, with 15 bases between them. The CDR3 is made up of 13 amino acids. Germline V gene lookup returns CDR1 SGHAT and CDR2 FQNNGV. CDR3 residues: CASSRTTGSEQFF. The CDR3 DNA reads as TGTGCCAGCAGCCGTACAACAGGGAGCGAGCAGTTCTTC.